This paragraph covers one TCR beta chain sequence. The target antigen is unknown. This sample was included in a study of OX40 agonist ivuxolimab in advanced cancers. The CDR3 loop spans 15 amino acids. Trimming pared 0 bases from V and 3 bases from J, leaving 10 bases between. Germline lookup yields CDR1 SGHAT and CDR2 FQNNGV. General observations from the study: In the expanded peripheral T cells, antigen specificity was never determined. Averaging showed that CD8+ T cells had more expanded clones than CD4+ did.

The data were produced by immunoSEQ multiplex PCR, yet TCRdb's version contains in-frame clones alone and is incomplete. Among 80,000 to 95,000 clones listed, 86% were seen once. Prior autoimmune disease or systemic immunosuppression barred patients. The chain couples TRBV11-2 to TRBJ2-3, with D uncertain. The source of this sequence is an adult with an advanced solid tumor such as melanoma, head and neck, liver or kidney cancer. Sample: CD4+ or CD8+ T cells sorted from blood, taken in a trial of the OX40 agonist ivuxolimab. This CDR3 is CASSLDWAETDTQYF. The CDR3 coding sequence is TGTGCCAGCAGCTTAGATTGGGCGGAAACAGATACGCAGTATTTT.